Included here is one T cell receptor (beta chain) sequence, with context. Its cognate antigen is unknown. Germline V CDR1 and CDR2: LGHNA, YNFKEQ. The V gene end was trimmed by 0 bases and the J gene end by 1 base; junction bases not matched to a gene: 1. This CDR3 contains 15 residues. This record belongs to a study of blood T cells in healthy people across ages. The use of a sample-barcoded 5' primer and a J-beta primer mix characterized a second PCR of 7 to 11 cycles. A tag from a template-switch adaptor with 12 random nucleotides marked each cDNA molecule. TCRdb redid the calling of the 5' RACE reads with MiXCR, one entry per CDR3 protein. The repertoire holds roughly 560,000 distinct CDR3 sequences, with less than 25% as singletons. Study results and caveats: The long-lived group displayed more naive CD4+ cells, plus higher diversity, than the aged donors did. As age increased, TCR beta diversity per million T cells fell in a roughly linear fashion.

The data were also submitted as part of a second study, on T cells of mothers and their children. That source adds: Mothers and children who were related shared slightly more overlap than unrelated pairs, but not significantly more.

V gene TRBV4-2 combines with J gene TRBJ2-7; 9 nucleotides agree with TRBD1. The specimen was blood. The clonotype comes from a boy aged 5-17 years in good health. The CDR3 DNA reads TGTGCCAGCAGCCAAGAAGGGACAGGGTCCTACGAGCAGTACTTC. This codes for CASSQEGTGSYEQYF.